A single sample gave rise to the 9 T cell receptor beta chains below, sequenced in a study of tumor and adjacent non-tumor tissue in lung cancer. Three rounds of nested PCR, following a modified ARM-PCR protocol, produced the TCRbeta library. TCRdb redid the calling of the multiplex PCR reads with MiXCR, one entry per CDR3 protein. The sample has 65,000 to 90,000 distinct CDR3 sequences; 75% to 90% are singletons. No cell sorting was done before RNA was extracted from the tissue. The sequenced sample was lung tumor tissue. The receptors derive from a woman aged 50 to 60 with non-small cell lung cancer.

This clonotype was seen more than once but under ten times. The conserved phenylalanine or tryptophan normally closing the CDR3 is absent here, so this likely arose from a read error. CDR3 residues: CSVRERLAAYEQYL. CDR3 nucleotide sequence: TGCAGTGTTAGGGAGAGACTAGCGGCTTACGAGCAGTACTTA. The gene calls are TRBV20-1 and TRBJ2-7, with TRBD2 identical over 9 bases. Germline loops: CDR1 DFQATT, CDR2 SNEGSKA (reference sequence). Germline trimming cut 7 bases from V and 4 bases from J; bases unmatched to any gene: 11. The CDR3 is made up of 14 amino acids.

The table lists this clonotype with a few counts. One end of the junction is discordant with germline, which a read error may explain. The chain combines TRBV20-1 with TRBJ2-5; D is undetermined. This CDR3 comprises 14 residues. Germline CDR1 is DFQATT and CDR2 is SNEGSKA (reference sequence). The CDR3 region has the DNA TGCAGTGCTAGAAACTCCGTGGAACGGCAGACCCAGTGCTTC. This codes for CSARNSVERQTQCF.

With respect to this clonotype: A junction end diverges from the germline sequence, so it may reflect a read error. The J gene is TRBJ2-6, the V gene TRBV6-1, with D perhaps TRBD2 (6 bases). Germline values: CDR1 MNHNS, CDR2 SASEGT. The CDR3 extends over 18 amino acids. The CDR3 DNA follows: TGTGCCTGCAGTGAAGTAACGGGAGCCGAGTCTGGGGCCAACGTCCTGACTTTC. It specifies CACSEVTGAESGANVLTF.

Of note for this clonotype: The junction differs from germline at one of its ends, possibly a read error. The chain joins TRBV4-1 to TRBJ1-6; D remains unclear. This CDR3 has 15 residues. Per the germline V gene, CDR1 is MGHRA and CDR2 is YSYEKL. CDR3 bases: TGCGCCAGCAGCCGAGGGCAGGAGAATTACTCACCCCTCTACTTT. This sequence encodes CASSRGQENYSPLYF.

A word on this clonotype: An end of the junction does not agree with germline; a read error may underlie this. The CDR3 loop reads CAISKARSRSYNEQIF. The CDR3 region has the DNA TGTGCCATCAGTAAGGCCAGGAGCAGATCCTACAATGAGCAGATCTTC. This chain uses TRBV24-1 with TRBJ2-1; D uncertain. CDR1 is KGHDR and CDR2 is SFDVKD in the germline V gene. The CDR3 length is 16 residues.

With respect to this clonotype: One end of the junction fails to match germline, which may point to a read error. The CDR3 DNA follows: TGTGCCAGCAGCCCAGACAAGGGGCGCTATGGCCACACCTTC. It specifies CASSPDKGRYGHTF. The chain recombines TRBV5-4 with TRBJ1-2; possibly TRBD1 for D (5 bases). Germline values: CDR1 SGHNT, CDR2 YYREEE (reference sequence). The CDR3 consists of 14 residues.

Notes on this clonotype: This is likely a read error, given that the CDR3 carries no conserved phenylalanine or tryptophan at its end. The CDR3 DNA reads TGTGTCAGCAACGACAGGGGAGATACGCAGTATTTG. This encodes CVSNDRGDTQYL. The chain couples TRBV6-5 to TRBJ2-3; 8 positions agree with TRBD1. The length of the CDR3 is 12 residues. CDR1 is MNHEY, CDR2 SVGAGI, per germline.

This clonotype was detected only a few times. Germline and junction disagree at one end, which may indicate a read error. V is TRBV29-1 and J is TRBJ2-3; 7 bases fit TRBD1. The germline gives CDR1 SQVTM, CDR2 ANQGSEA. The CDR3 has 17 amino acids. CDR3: CSVGRSGQVGSTDTQYF. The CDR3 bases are TGCAGCGTAGGCCGATCCGGACAGGTGGGGAGCACAGATACACAGTATTTT.

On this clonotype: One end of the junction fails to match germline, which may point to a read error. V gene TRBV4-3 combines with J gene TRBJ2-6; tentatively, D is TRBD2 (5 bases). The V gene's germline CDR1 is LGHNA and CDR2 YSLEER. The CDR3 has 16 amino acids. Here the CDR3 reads CASSQETTSEANVLTF. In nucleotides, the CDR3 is TGCGCCAGCAGCCAAGAGACTACCTCTGAGGCCAATGTCCTGACTTTC.